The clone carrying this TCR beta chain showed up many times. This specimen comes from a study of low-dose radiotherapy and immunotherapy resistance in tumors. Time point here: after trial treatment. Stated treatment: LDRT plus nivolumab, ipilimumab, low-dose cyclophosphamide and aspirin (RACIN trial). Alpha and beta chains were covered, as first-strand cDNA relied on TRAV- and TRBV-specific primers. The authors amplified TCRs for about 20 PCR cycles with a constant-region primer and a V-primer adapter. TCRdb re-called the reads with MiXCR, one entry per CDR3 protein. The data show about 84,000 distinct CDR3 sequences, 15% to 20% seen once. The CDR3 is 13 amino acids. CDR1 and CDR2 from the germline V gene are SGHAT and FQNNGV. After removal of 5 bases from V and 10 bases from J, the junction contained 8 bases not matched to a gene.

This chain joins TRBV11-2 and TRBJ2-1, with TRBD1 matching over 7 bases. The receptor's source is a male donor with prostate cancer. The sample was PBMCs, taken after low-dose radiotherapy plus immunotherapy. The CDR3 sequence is CASSVTGVGEQFF. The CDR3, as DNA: TGTGCCAGCAGCGTCACAGGGGTAGGAGAGCAGTTCTTC. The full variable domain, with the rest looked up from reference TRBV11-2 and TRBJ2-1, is EAGVAQSPRYKIIEKRQSVAFWCNPISGHATLYWYQQILGQGPKLLIQFQNNGVVDDSQLPKDRFSAERLKGVDSTLKIQPAKLEDSAVYLCASSVTGVGEQFFGPGTRLTVL.